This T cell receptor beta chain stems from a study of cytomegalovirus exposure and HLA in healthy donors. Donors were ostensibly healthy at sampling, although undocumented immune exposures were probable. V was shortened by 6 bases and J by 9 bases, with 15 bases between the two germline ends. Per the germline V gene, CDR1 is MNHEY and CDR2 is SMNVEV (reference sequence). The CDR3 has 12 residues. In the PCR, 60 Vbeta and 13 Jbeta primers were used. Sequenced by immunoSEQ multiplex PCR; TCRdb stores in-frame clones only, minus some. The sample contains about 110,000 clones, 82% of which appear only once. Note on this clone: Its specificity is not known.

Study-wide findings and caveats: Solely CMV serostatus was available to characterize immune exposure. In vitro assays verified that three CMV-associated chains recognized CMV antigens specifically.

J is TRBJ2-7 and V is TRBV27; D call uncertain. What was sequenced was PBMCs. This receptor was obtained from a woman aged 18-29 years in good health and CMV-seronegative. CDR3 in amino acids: CASSPAGVPQYF. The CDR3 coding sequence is TGTGCCAGCAGCCCCGCCGGAGTCCCGCAGTACTTC.